Shown below are 14 T cell receptor beta chains from a single sample sequenced in a study of T cell responses to AZD1222 COVID-19 vaccine (dated by TCRdb to 2020 to 2022). Per the publication, the time point label means: baseline before first vaccination. This sample's treatment or condition label indicates: meningococcal conjugate vaccine given as trial control. Receptor libraries were prepared by the immunoSEQ multiplex PCR assay. TCRdb took over this immuneACCESS table, retaining in-frame rearrangements with V and J assigned. Such tables are incomplete; in checked studies, under half of the missing clones stem from an unresolved V gene, and the remainder is unexplained. The sample has more than 150,000 clones on record, around 87% of them singletons. The ten largest clones add up to 2.5% to 3% of the sample. The starting material was peripheral blood, obtained on day 0 of MenACWY control vaccination. The source is an adult in good health.

V is TRBV7-8 and J is TRBJ1-3; no reliable D call. Germline loops: CDR1 SGHVS, CDR2 FQNEAQ. V lost 2 bases to trimming and J lost 2 bases, with 16 bases between them. This CDR3 is built from 17 residues. CDR3 in DNA: TGTGCCAGCAGCTTAAGACTCGGCGGCGAAACTGGAAACACCATATATTTT. Residues: CASSLRLGGETGNTIYF.

The chain is built from TRBV9 and TRBJ2-3; TRBD2 agrees at 7 bases. The CDR3 contains 14 residues. Unmatched junction bases numbered 2, after V lost 0 bases and J lost 4 bases. The germline gives CDR1 SGDLS, CDR2 YYNGEE. The CDR3 is CASSVGLAADTQYF. The CDR3 DNA sequence: TGTGCCAGCAGCGTAGGGCTAGCGGCAGATACGCAGTATTTT.

The rearrangement uses TRBV6-5 and TRBJ2-7; 8 nucleotides agree with TRBD1. This CDR3 has 14 amino acids. Germline CDR1 reads MNHEY; CDR2 reads SVGAGI. V was pared by 3 bases and J by 0 bases, with 1 base of the junction left unmatched. CDR3 DNA: TGTGCCAGCAGTTATCAGGGGGCCTCCTACGAGCAGTACTTC. Protein product: CASSYQGASYEQYF.

The sample holds one count of this clone. The chain carries TRBV20-1 and TRBJ2-7; D may be TRBD2 (6 bases). Germline V CDR1 and CDR2: DFQATT, SNEGSKA (reference sequence). This CDR3 contains 13 residues. V lost 3 bases to trimming and J lost 2 bases, with 11 bases between them. CDR3 DNA: TGCAGTGCTAGTCGGGAGAGCCCCTACGAGCAGTACTTC. Protein: CSASRESPYEQYF.

This clone was found once. This rearrangement joins TRBV19 to TRBJ1-4; tentatively, D is TRBD1 (5 bases). Germline V CDR1 and CDR2: LNHDA, SQIVND (reference sequence). The CDR3 runs 15 residues. The V and J ends lost 8 bases and 2 bases respectively, with 15 bases between them. CDR3 amino acids: CASRPVGVTNEKLFF. Written as DNA, the CDR3 is TGTGCCAGTCGCCCCGTGGGGGTGACTAATGAAAAACTGTTTTTT. Combining the CDR3 with reference TRBV19 and TRBJ1-4 gives the whole variable domain DGGITQSPKYLFRKEGQNVTLSCEQNLNHDAMYWYRQDPGQGLRLIYYSQIVNDFQKGDIAEGYSVSREKKESFPLTVTSAQKNPTAFYLCASRPVGVTNEKLFFGSGTQLSVL.

The chain links TRBV13 to TRBJ1-2, with 9 bases lining up with TRBD1. CDR3 length equals 17 residues. V lost 5 bases and J lost 4; bases outside the gene matches: 14. CDR1 is PRHDT, CDR2 FYEKMQ, per germline (reference sequence). The CDR3 DNA reads TGTGCCAGCAGCCTCGAGGTTGGGACAGGGACTTCCTATGGCTACACCTTC. Translation gives CASSLEVGTGTSYGYTF.

The chain carries TRBV30 and TRBJ1-2; TRBD1 agrees at 7 bases. The CDR3 covers 11 residues. Trimming removed 1 base from V and 10 bases from J; junction bases left unmatched: 3. Germline assignment: CDR1 GTSNPN and CDR2 SVGIG (reference sequence). The CDR3 coding sequence is TGTGCCTGGAGTGCGGACAGGATCTACACCTTC. Protein product: CAWSADRIYTF.

This clone was seen only once. This chain uses TRBV24-1 with TRBJ2-1; 12 nucleotides agree with TRBD2. Trimming took 4 bases from V and 6 from J; bases not matched to a gene: 6. Germline V lookup: CDR1 KGHDR, CDR2 SFDVKD. The CDR3 loop spans 16 amino acids. CDR3 residues: CATSETTSGGLNEQFF. DNA of the CDR3: TGTGCCACCAGTGAAACAACTAGCGGGGGGCTCAATGAGCAGTTCTTC.

This clone was recorded once. This chain joins TRBV24-1 and TRBJ2-3; 8 nucleotides align to TRBD2. Per the germline V gene, CDR1 is KGHDR and CDR2 is SFDVKD. Trimming cost V 5 bases and J 1 base; bases outside gene matches: 7. This CDR3 spans 16 amino acids. CDR3 in amino acids: CATSGRGSGGTDTQYF. In DNA, the CDR3 is TGTGCCACCAGTGGTAGGGGTAGCGGGGGCACAGATACGCAGTATTTT.

This rearrangement joins TRBV20-1 to TRBJ1-5; no clear D gene. V lost 6 bases to trimming and J lost 0 bases, with 12 bases between them. There are 14 residues in the CDR3. Germline CDR1 and CDR2: DFQATT and SNEGSKA (reference sequence). The CDR3 DNA reads TGCAGTGCAAGTAGATCCCATAGCAATCAGCCCCAGCATTTT. It translates to CSASRSHSNQPQHF.

The rearrangement uses TRBV2 and TRBJ2-7, with D hard to call. CDR3 length equals 11 residues. Germline values: CDR1 SNHLY, CDR2 FYNNEI. V was pared by 4 bases and J by 4 bases, with 5 bases between. The DNA for the CDR3 is TGTGCCAGCAGTGGGGGATACGAGCAGTACTTC. It translates to CASSGGYEQYF.

This chain joins TRBV28 and TRBJ2-1; 13 bases line up with TRBD2. Germline V gives CDR1 MDHEN, CDR2 SYDVKM. The CDR3 sequence is 16 residues long. V lost 4 bases to trimming and J lost 5 bases; unmatched junction nucleotides: 5. CDR3 DNA: TGTGCCAGCAGTTGGAGCGGGACTAGCGGGGACAATGAGCAGTTCTTC. Residues: CASSWSGTSGDNEQFF. Full variable domain (remainder filled in from reference TRBV28 and TRBJ2-1): DVKVTQSSRYLVKRTGEKVFLECVQDMDHENMFWYRQDPGLGLRLIYFSYDVKMKEKGDIPEGYSVSREKKERFSLILESASTNQTSMYLCASSWSGTSGDNEQFFGPGTRLTVL.

The chain combines TRBV28 with TRBJ1-1; 7 bases fit TRBD1. V shed 5 bases and J 2 bases; nucleotides not matched to a gene: 8. This CDR3 contains 15 residues. CDR1 and CDR2 (germline): MDHEN, SYDVKM. The CDR3: CASSPRQGLNTEAFF. DNA of the CDR3: TGTGCCAGCAGTCCGAGACAGGGACTAAACACTGAAGCTTTCTTT.

The genes are TRBV19 and TRBJ1-5, with 10 bases aligning to TRBD1. The junction had 7 bases not matched to a gene; V was cut back by 7 bases and J by 4 bases. The CDR3 contains 15 residues. Germline values: CDR1 LNHDA, CDR2 SQIVND (reference sequence). CDR3 protein: CASTSTGGLNQPQHF. For the CDR3, the DNA is TGTGCCAGTACCTCGACAGGGGGCTTAAATCAGCCCCAGCATTTT.